The 19 T cell receptor beta chains below all came from one sample that was sequenced in a study of response to subunit inactivated influenza vaccine (dated by TCRdb to the late 2010s). The library was built by means of RT-PCR. Sequenced using an Illumina HiSeq 2500. TCRdb reran the public reads through fastp at Q25 and MiXCR, keeping productive beta chains. Records with the same CDR3 protein are collapsed into one entry carrying the most frequent genes and DNA. This sample gives roughly 650,000 distinct CDR3 sequences in total; 11% to 15% of them show up just once. The biggest ten clones account for approximately 7.6% of the sample. Source: PBMCs from blood, taken approximately 15 days before vaccination. The receptors derive from a man aged 45 to 65 who received an inactivated influenza vaccine. Donor details come from another sample of the same person, matched by shared clones.

This clonotype has only a few counts. The rearrangement uses TRBV15 and TRBJ2-7; 8 nucleotides line up with TRBD1. CDR1 and CDR2 from the germline V gene are LNHNV and YYDKDF (reference sequence). V shed 5 bases and J 5 bases; nucleotides not matched to a gene: 5. This CDR3 contains 13 residues. CDR3 protein: CATSHNRGNEQYF. CDR3 bases: TGTGCCACCAGCCACAACAGGGGGAACGAGCAGTACTTC. The full variable domain, with the rest looked up from reference TRBV15 and TRBJ2-7, is DAMVIQNPRYQVTQFGKPVTLSCSQTLNHNVMYWYQQKSSQAPKLLFHYYDKDFNNEADTPDNFQSRRPNTSFCFLDIRSPGLGDTAMYLCATSHNRGNEQYFGPGTRLTVT.

The chain employs TRBV28 and TRBJ2-7; D is possibly TRBD2 (6 bases). The CDR3 extends over 14 amino acids. V was pared by 6 bases and J by 3 bases, with 15 bases between. The germline CDR1 and CDR2 sequences are MDHEN and SYDVKM. CDR3 in amino acids: CASRVGGTRYEQYF. Here the CDR3 DNA reads TGTGCCAGCAGGGTTGGGGGGACCCGCTACGAGCAGTACTTC.

The chain recombines TRBV12-3 or TRBV12-4 with TRBJ1-1; no clear D. CDR3 size: 13 residues. Trimming left V 5 bases short and J 3 bases short, with 10 bases between. The CDR3 reads CASSQAADTEAFF. CDR3 bases: TGTGCCAGCAGTCAGGCGGCGGACACTGAAGCTTTCTTT.

This clonotype came up a few times. No DNA is shown, since the ends of the CDR3 on it are uncertain; the CDR3 is the one TCRdb lists. The chain recombines TRBV24-1 with TRBJ1-1. The germline V gene encodes CDR1 KGHDR and CDR2 SFDVKD. Ends included, the CDR3 has 14 residues. The CDR3 reads CATSDLERDTEAFF.

This clonotype was seen only a few times. This chain joins TRBV15 and TRBJ2-1; unclear D gene. The CDR3 is 11 residues long. The V and J ends lost 1 base and 9 bases respectively, with 4 bases between them. Per germline, CDR1 LNHNV and CDR2 YYDKDF (reference sequence). The CDR3 coding sequence is TGTGCCACCAGCAGAGTCGGTGAGCAGTTCTTC. It yields the protein CATSRVGEQFF.

At least ten counts were recorded for this clonotype. CDR3 sequence (DNA): TGTGCCAGCAGTCCCCCCACAGGGCTCGGAGAGACCCAGTACTTC. Its protein product is CASSPPTGLGETQYF. V and J are TRBV28 and TRBJ2-5; possible D gene TRBD1, 6 bases. V lost 5 bases and J 4 bases, leaving 17 bases between the germline ends. Germline V gene lookup returns CDR1 MDHEN and CDR2 SYDVKM. The CDR3 totals 15 residues.

This clonotype was recorded a few times. J is TRBJ1-2 and V is TRBV3-1; D call uncertain. Trimming removed 1 base from V and 5 bases from J, with 11 bases in between. Germline CDR1 reads LGHDT; CDR2 reads YNNKEL (reference sequence). This CDR3 contains 14 residues. The CDR3, as DNA: TGTGCCAGCAGCCAAGTAGGCAGAGGATATGGCTACACCTTC. Its translation is CASSQVGRGYGYTF.

This clonotype was picked up a small number of times. This chain links TRBV28 with TRBJ2-1, with D uncertain. The CDR3 is 15 residues long. Trimming took off 3 bases at V and 12 bases at J, with 21 bases between the two ends. The germline V gene has CDR1 MDHEN and CDR2 SYDVKM. The CDR3 nucleotides read TGTGCCAGCAGTTTCCATTCAGGTAGTAGGATGGGGCAGTTCTTC. Its protein product is CASSFHSGSRMGQFF.

The sample holds a few counts of this clonotype. V is TRBV6-2 or TRBV6-3 and J is TRBJ2-7; D call uncertain. From germline, CDR1 is MNHEY and CDR2 SVGEGT. Between the trimmed V and J ends, which lost 2 bases and 2 bases, there was a span of 16 bases. This CDR3 spans 16 amino acids. The CDR3 region is CASSYDARQTTYEQYF. As DNA, the CDR3 is TGTGCCAGCAGTTACGACGCCAGGCAGACAACCTACGAGCAGTACTTC.

CDR3 in amino acids: CASSKLTGGDTGELFF. CDR3 bases: TGCGCCAGCAGCAAACTGACAGGGGGCGACACCGGGGAGCTGTTTTTT. The chain joins TRBV5-1 to TRBJ2-2, with 10 bases aligning to TRBD1. The ends lost 4 bases at V and 3 bases at J; junction bases unmatched: 6. Germline V gene lookup returns CDR1 SGHRS and CDR2 YFSETQ. The CDR3 runs to 16 residues. The full variable domain, its missing parts supplied by reference TRBV5-1 and TRBJ2-2, is KAGVTQTPRYLIKTRGQQVTLSCSPISGHRSVSWYQQTPGQGLQFLFEYFSETQRNKGNFPGRFSGRQFSNSRSEMNVSTLELGDSALYLCASSKLTGGDTGELFFGEGSRLTVL.

The chain joins TRBV11-2 to TRBJ2-6; D perhaps matches TRBD2 (6 bases). This CDR3 has 19 residues. The germline V and J ends were trimmed by 2 bases and 0 bases, with 17 bases remaining between them. Germline V gene data show CDR1 as SGHAT and CDR2 as FQNNGV. The CDR3 sequence: CASSLSRWDSSSGANVLTF. CDR3 bases: TGTGCCAGCAGCTTATCCAGGTGGGACTCCAGCTCTGGGGCCAACGTCCTGACTTTC.

This clonotype was seen more than once but under ten times. The chain combines TRBV10-3 with TRBJ1-6, with D maybe TRBD1 (5 bases). Between the trimmed V and J ends, which lost 2 bases and 7 bases, there was a span of 9 bases. This CDR3 has 14 amino acids. Looked up from germline, CDR1 is ENHRY and CDR2 is SYGVKD. CDR3 residues: CAISEGTRNSPLHF. The CDR3 nucleotides are TGTGCCATCAGTGAGGGGACTCGGAATTCACCCCTCCACTTT.

This clonotype was detected many times. The chain uses TRBV12-3 or TRBV12-4 and TRBJ2-3, with D possibly being TRBD1 (6 bases). Trimming shortened V by 7 bases and J by 4 bases, and 12 bases separated the two germline ends. This CDR3 spans 13 amino acids. The CDR3 protein is CASTKTGPDTQYF. DNA of the CDR3: TGTGCCAGCACTAAAACAGGGCCAGATACGCAGTATTTT.

This clonotype was found a few times. J is TRBJ1-6 and V is TRBV27, with D maybe TRBD1 (5 bases). This CDR3 is built from 12 residues. Trimming shortened V by 7 bases and J by 16 bases, and 17 bases separated the two germline ends. Per the germline V gene, CDR1 is MNHEY and CDR2 is SMNVEV (reference sequence). In DNA form, the CDR3 reads TGTGCCAGCACCCCAAAGGGACCCAATCTCCACTTT. Translated: CASTPKGPNLHF.

This clonotype was recorded a few times. The chain has TRBV27 and TRBJ1-2, with 7 bases identical to TRBD1. Germline V lookup: CDR1 MNHEY, CDR2 SMNVEV (reference sequence). Trimming cost V 5 bases and J 2 bases; bases outside gene matches: 5. This CDR3 has 14 residues. CDR3: CASSTTQGNYGYTF. The DNA of the CDR3 is TGTGCCAGCAGTACGACACAGGGGAACTATGGCTACACCTTC.

This sequence joins TRBV2 and TRBJ2-5; 7 nucleotides line up with TRBD1. The CDR3 covers 14 residues. Germline V gene lookup returns CDR1 SNHLY and CDR2 FYNNEI. Losses at the gene ends were 6 bases for V and 5 bases for J; bases not matched to a gene: 9. In DNA, the CDR3 is TGTGCCAGCAGGACCTTAGGGGGCGGTGAGACCCAGTACTTC. This sequence encodes CASRTLGGGETQYF.

V and J are TRBV20-1 and TRBJ2-7; D is possibly TRBD2 (5 bases). This CDR3 spans 15 amino acids. The germline V gene encodes CDR1 DFQATT and CDR2 SNEGSKA (reference sequence). Trimming left V 0 bases short and J 0 bases short, with 12 bases between. The CDR3 region is CSARDKRYSSYEQYF. The CDR3 DNA sequence: TGCAGTGCTAGAGATAAGCGGTACAGCTCCTACGAGCAGTACTTC.

This chain uses TRBV6-2 or TRBV6-3 with TRBJ2-2; 8 bases line up with TRBD1. The CDR3 has 13 amino acids. CDR1 MNHEY and CDR2 SVGEGT come from the germline V gene. The ends lost 10 bases at V and 5 bases at J; junction bases unmatched: 6. The CDR3: CAIPTGVTGELFF. CDR3 bases: TGTGCCATCCCGACAGGGGTGACCGGGGAGCTGTTTTTT.

In this sample, this clonotype turned up many times. This chain links TRBV5-1 with TRBJ1-1; possibly TRBD1 for D (6 bases). The germline CDR1 and CDR2 sequences are SGHRS and YFSETQ. V was pared by 4 bases and J by 3 bases, with 16 bases between. The CDR3 spans 15 residues. CDR3 nucleotide sequence: TGCGCCAGCAGCAAGGGGGGGGGCAGGGACACTGAAGCTTTCTTT. Its protein is CASSKGGGRDTEAFF. Drawing the rest from reference TRBV5-1 and TRBJ1-1, the complete variable domain is KAGVTQTPRYLIKTRGQQVTLSCSPISGHRSVSWYQQTPGQGLQFLFEYFSETQRNKGNFPGRFSGRQFSNSRSEMNVSTLELGDSALYLCASSKGGGRDTEAFFGQGTRLTVV.